This TCR beta chain was captured by sequencing in a study of blood T cell repertoires in COVID-19. Residents of around 24 US areas, aged roughly 18 to 95 years, made up the participants. Germline values: CDR1 LGHNA, CDR2 YSLEER. J lost 2 bases, V lost 0 bases, and 9 bases had no gene match. CDR3 length equals 17 residues. Under the authors' procedure: Scientists estimated how many nucleated cells there were by amplifying reference gene primers. Data came from immunoSEQ multiplex PCR; TCRdb stores just in-frame clones and leaves some out. From that table come the V and J calls and clone size; the DNA was used to work out D and trimming. This sample yields 250,000 to 300,000 clones, of which about 86% are seen a single time; roughly 4% belongs to the top ten.

Material for sequencing was PBMCs or T cells enriched from blood (not recorded which). The chain links TRBV4-3 to TRBJ2-5; 7 nucleotides line up with TRBD1. This TCR derives from a man younger than 40 with acute COVID-19. The CDR3 reads CASSQDQVEQGQETQYF. The CDR3 nucleotides are TGCGCCAGCAGCCAAGATCAGGTAGAACAGGGGCAAGAGACCCAGTACTTC.